A single sample gave rise to the 12 T cell receptor beta chains below, sequenced in a study of blood T cell repertoires in COVID-19. Sequencing was performed with immunoSEQ multiplex PCR; in TCRdb, only in-frame clones are kept and a portion is missing. The data show some 240,000 clones, with 80% seen just once and around 13% held by the top ten. Sample: peripheral blood. These receptor sequences come from a human donor in a cohort sampled during active COVID-19.

This chain uses TRBV2 with TRBJ2-1; no definite D call. Germline CDR1 reads SNHLY; CDR2 reads FYNNEI. Trimming cost V 8 bases and J 0 bases, with 8 bases left between them. The CDR3 runs 13 residues. The CDR3 nucleotides are TGTGCCAGCTCTGGTAGCTCCTACAATGAGCAGTTCTTC. Translating it yields CASSGSSYNEQFF.

The rearrangement links TRBV6-1 to TRBJ1-5; 8 bases match TRBD1. The junction had 7 bases not matched to a gene; V was cut back by 3 bases and J by 6 bases. The CDR3 is 15 amino acids. Germline assignment: CDR1 MNHNS and CDR2 SASEGT. The CDR3 coding sequence is TGTGCCAGCAGTGAGCTACAGGGGGTAACTCAGCCCCAGCATTTT. Translating gives CASSELQGVTQPQHF.

This clone was counted only a few times. Other DNA sequences in this specimen translate into the identical CDR3. The chain uses TRBV28 and TRBJ1-3; D gene ambiguous. V lost 3 bases to trimming and J lost 0 bases, with 6 bases between them. Germline CDR1 MDHEN, CDR2 SYDVKM. The CDR3 runs 14 residues. CDR3 residues: CASSFVSSGNTIYF. The CDR3 DNA follows: TGTGCCAGCAGTTTTGTCAGCTCTGGAAACACCATATATTTT.

This rearrangement joins TRBV7-2 to TRBJ2-7; tentatively, D is TRBD2 (5 bases). This CDR3 is 13 amino acids long. CDR1 and CDR2 from the germline V gene are SGHTA and FQGNSA. Trimming took off 4 bases at V and 7 bases at J, with 14 bases between the two ends. The CDR3 is CASSSLPRGEQYF. CDR3 in DNA: TGTGCCAGCAGCTCACTCCCGAGAGGGGAGCAGTACTTC.

As concerns this clone: Sequence at one end of the junction differs from germline and may be a read error. The chain uses TRBV7-7 and TRBJ2-1; D not resolved. This CDR3 is 14 amino acids long. Germline CDR1 is SSHAT and CDR2 is FNYEAQ (reference sequence). CDR3 residues: CASSFSQDYNEQFF. CDR3 bases: TGTGCTAGCAGCTTCAGTCAAGACTACAATGAGCAGTTCTTC.

The sample holds a few counts of this clone. The V gene is TRBV7-9, the J gene TRBJ2-3; 10 nucleotides match TRBD2. The ends lost 5 bases at V and 3 bases at J; junction bases unmatched: 5. In germline, CDR1 is SEHNR, CDR2 FQNEAQ (reference sequence). There are 15 residues in the CDR3. The CDR3 sequence is CASSPSGRRTDTQYF. DNA of the CDR3: TGTGCCAGCAGCCCTAGCGGGAGACGGACAGATACGCAGTATTTT.

The V and J genes are TRBV3-1 (or the pseudogene TRBV3-2) and TRBJ1-1; no firm D call. Germline V gene sequence: CDR1 LGHDT, CDR2 YNNKEL (reference sequence). Trimming cost V 5 bases and J 5 bases, with 18 bases left between them. The CDR3 runs to 15 residues. This chain's CDR3 is CASSGDPEFGTEAFF. Written as DNA, the CDR3 is TGTGCCAGCAGCGGCGACCCGGAGTTCGGAACTGAAGCTTTCTTT.

CDR3 loop: CASNRQGSNSPLHF. The CDR3 region has the DNA TGTGCCAGCAACAGACAGGGGTCTAATTCACCCCTCCACTTT. The chain uses TRBV27 and TRBJ1-6; 8 bases are shared with TRBD1. The V and J ends lost 7 bases and 6 bases, in that order; junction bases with no gene match: 5. This CDR3 has 14 amino acids. Per the germline V gene, CDR1 is MNHEY and CDR2 is SMNVEV (reference sequence).

This clone was seen repeatedly, ten times or more. The chain joins TRBV4-2 to TRBJ1-5, with 7 positions matching TRBD1. This CDR3 comprises 15 residues. V lost 0 bases to trimming and J lost 3 bases; unmatched junction nucleotides: 2. Germline V gene lookup returns CDR1 LGHNA and CDR2 YNFKEQ. This CDR3 reads CASSQDGQDNQPQHF. The CDR3 bases are TGTGCCAGCAGCCAAGATGGACAGGACAATCAGCCCCAGCATTTT.

This sequence joins TRBV5-1 and TRBJ2-7, with TRBD1 matching over 9 bases. The CDR3 totals 14 residues. V shed 2 bases, J shed 2 bases, and the junction held 2 bases outside the gene matches. Germline lookup yields CDR1 SGHRS and CDR2 YFSETQ. CDR3 coding DNA: TGCGCCAGCAGCTTCGGGACAGGGACCTACGAGCAGTACTTC. It encodes CASSFGTGTYEQYF.

This chain links TRBV5-1 with TRBJ1-1; D perhaps matches TRBD1 (6 bases). The ends were cut back, 4 bases at V and 0 bases at J, with 13 bases in the middle. The CDR3 is 15 residues long. In germline, CDR1 is SGHRS, CDR2 YFSETQ. Written as DNA, the CDR3 is TGCGCCAGCAGCGAAACAGGGACCCTGAACACTGAAGCTTTCTTT. It translates to CASSETGTLNTEAFF.

This clone was picked up a small number of times. V and J are TRBV25-1 and TRBJ2-7, with 11 nucleotides matching TRBD2. Germline V gene lookup returns CDR1 MGHDK and CDR2 SYGVNS. V trimming: 3 bases; J trimming: 6 bases; junction bases outside the gene matches: 7. The CDR3 has 15 residues. This CDR3 reads CASSDSGRASGEQYF. Written as DNA, the CDR3 is TGTGCCAGCAGTGATAGCGGGAGGGCCTCAGGCGAGCAGTACTTC.